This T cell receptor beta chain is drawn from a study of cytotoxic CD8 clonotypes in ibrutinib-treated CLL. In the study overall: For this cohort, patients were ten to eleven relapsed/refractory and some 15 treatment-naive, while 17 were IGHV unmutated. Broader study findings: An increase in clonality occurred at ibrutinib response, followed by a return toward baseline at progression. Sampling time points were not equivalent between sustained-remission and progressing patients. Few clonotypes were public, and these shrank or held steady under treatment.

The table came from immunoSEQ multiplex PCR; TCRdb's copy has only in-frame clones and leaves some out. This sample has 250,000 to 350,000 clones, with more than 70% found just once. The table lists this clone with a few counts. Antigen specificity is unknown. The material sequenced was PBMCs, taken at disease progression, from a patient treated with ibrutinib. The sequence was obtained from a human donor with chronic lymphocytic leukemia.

The CDR3 DNA sequence: TGTGCTAGTGGTTTACAGGGCGGCGGGGAGCTGTTTTTT. This codes for CASGLQGGGELFF. J is TRBJ2-2 and V is TRBV12-5; D might be TRBD1 (6 bases). CDR3 length equals 13 residues. Trimming pared 3 bases from V and 7 bases from J, leaving 9 bases between. The V gene's germline CDR1 is LGHNT and CDR2 FRNRAP.